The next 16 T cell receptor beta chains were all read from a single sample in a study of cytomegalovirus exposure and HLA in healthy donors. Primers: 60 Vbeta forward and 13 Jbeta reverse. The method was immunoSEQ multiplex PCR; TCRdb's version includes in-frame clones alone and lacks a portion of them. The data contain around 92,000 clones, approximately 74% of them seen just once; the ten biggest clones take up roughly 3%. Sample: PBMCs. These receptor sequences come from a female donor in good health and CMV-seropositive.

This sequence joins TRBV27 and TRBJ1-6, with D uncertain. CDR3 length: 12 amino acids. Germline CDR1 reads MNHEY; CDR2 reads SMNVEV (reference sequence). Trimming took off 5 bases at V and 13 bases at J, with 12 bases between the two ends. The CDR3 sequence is CASSDMGGPLHF. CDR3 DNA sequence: TGTGCCAGCAGTGATATGGGAGGGCCCCTCCACTTT.

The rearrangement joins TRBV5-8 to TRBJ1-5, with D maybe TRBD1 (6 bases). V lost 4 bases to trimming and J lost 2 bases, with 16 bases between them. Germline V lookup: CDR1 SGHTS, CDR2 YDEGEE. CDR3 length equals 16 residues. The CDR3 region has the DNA TGTGCCAGCAGCACTTCACAGGGCGGCGGCAATCAGCCCCAGCATTTT. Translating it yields CASSTSQGGGNQPQHF.

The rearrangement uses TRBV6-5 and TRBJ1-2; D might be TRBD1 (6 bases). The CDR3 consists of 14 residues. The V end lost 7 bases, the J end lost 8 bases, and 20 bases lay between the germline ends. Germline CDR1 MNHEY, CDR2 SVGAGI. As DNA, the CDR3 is TGTGCCAGCACCACCGGGGGGCCCCCTTACGGCTACACCTTC. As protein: CASTTGGPPYGYTF.

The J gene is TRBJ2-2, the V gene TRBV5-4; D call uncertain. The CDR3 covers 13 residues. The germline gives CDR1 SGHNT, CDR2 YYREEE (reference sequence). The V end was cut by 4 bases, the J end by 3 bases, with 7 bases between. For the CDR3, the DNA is TGTGCCAGCAGCCCCCTCGACACCGGGGAGCTGTTTTTT. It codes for CASSPLDTGELFF.

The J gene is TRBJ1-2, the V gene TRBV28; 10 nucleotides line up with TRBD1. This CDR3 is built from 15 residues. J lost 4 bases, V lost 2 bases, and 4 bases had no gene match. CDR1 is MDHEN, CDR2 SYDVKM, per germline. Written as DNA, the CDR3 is TGTGCCAGCAGTTTAGAGGGGACAGGGGTCTATGGCTACACCTTC. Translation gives CASSLEGTGVYGYTF.

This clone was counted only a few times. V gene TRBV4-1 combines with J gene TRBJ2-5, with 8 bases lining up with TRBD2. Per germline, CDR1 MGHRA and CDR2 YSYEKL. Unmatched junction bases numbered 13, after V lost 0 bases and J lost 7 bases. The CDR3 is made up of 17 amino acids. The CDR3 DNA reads TGCGCCAGCAGCCAAGATCTTGAGCGGGAGCCTCGTAGGACCCAGTACTTC. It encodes CASSQDLEREPRRTQYF.

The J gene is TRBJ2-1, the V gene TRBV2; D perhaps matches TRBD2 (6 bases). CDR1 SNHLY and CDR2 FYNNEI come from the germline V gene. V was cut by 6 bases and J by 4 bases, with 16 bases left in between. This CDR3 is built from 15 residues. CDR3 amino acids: CASSEAGTGYNEQFF. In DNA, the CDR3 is TGTGCCAGCAGCGAGGCCGGGACTGGGTACAATGAGCAGTTCTTC.

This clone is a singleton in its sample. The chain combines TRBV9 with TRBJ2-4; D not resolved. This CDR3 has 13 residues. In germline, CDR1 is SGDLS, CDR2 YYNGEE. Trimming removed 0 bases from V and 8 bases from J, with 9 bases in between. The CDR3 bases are TGTGCCAGCAGCGTAGGTGTTATTGACATTCAGTACTTC. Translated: CASSVGVIDIQYF.

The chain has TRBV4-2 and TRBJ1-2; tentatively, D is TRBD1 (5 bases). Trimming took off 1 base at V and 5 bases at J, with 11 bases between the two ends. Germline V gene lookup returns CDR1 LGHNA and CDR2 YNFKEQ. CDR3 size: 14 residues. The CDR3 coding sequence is TGTGCCAGCAGCCAAGTGGGGCCGGAATATGGCTACACCTTC. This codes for CASSQVGPEYGYTF.

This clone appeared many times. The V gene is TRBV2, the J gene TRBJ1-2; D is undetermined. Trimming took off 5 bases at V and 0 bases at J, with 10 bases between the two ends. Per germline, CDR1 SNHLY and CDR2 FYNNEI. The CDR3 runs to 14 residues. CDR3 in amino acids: CASSPLSANYGYTF. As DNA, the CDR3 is TGTGCCAGCAGTCCACTGAGCGCTAACTATGGCTACACCTTC.

For the CDR3, the DNA is TGTGCCAGCTCACCTACAGGGGAAAACATTCAGTACTTC. Its protein product is CASSPTGENIQYF. V usage is TRBV18 and J usage is TRBJ2-4; 7 bases line up with TRBD1. The CDR3 consists of 13 residues. The ends lost 3 bases at V and 5 bases at J; junction bases unmatched: 1. Germline V gives CDR1 KGHSH, CDR2 LQKENI.

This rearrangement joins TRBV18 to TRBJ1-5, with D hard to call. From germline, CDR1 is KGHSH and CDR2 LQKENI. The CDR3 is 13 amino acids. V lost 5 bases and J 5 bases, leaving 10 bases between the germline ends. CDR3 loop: CASSGLNDQPQHF. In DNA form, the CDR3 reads TGTGCCAGCTCAGGGCTTAATGATCAGCCCCAGCATTTT.

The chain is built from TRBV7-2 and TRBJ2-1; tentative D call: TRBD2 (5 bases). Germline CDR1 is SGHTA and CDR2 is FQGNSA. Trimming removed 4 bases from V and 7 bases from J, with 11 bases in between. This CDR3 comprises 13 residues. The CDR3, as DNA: TGTGCCAGCAGCTCCCTACGCGGGAATGAGCAGTTCTTC. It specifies CASSSLRGNEQFF.

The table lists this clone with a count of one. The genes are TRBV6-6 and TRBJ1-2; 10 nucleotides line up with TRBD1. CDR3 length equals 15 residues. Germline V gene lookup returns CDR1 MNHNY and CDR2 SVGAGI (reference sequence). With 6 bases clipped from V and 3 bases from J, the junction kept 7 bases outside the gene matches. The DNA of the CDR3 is TGTGCCAGCAGGTCCGGGACAGGGGAATACTATGGCTACACCTTC. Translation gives CASRSGTGEYYGYTF.

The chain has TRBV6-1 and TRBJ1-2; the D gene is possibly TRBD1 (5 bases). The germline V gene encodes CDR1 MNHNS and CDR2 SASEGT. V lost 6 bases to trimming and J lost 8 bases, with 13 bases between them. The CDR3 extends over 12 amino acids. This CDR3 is CASRSGTRGYTF. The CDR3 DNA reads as TGTGCCAGCAGGTCCGGGACTAGGGGCTACACCTTC.

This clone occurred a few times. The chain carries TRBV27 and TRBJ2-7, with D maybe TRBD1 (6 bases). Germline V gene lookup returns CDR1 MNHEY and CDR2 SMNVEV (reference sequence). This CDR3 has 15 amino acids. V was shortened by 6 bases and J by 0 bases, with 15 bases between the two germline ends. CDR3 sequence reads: CASSQQGLSSYEQYF. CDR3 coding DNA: TGTGCCAGCAGCCAGCAGGGGTTAAGCTCCTACGAGCAGTACTTC.